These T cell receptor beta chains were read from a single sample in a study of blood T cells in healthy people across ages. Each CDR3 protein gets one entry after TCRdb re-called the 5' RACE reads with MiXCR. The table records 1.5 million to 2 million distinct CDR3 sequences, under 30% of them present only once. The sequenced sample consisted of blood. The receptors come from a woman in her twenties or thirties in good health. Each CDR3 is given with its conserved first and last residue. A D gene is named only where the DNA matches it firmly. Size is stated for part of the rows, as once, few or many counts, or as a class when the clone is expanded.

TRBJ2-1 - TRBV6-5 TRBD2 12 CASRKATSSEFF TGTGCCAGCAGAAAAGCGACTAGCAGCGAGTTCTTC
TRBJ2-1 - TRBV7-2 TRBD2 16 CASSPRTSRYYNEQFF TGTGCCAGCAGCCCCAGGACTAGTCGATATTACAATGAGCAGTTCTTC
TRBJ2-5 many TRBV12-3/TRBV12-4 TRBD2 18 CASSSPGLAGDPWGTQYF TGTGCCAGCAGTTCCCCCGGACTAGCGGGGGACCCGTGGGGGACCCAGTACTTC
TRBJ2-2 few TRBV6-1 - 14 CASSNPQGTGELFF TGTGCCAGCAGTAATCCTCAGGGAACCGGGGAGCTGTTTTTT
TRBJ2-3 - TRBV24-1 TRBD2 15 CATSDRGGAGDTQYF TGTGCCACCAGTGACCGGGGGGGAGCAGGGGATACGCAGTATTTT
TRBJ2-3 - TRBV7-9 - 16 CASSLDGGRDPDTQYF TGTGCCAGCAGCTTAGATGGCGGCAGGGATCCAGATACGCAGTATTTT
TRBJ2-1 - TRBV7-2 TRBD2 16 CASSLQGTSGYNEQFF TGTGCCAGCAGCTTACAAGGGACTAGCGGTTACAATGAGCAGTTCTTC
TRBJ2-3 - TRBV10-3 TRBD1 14 CAIMTGTETDTQYF TGTGCCATCATGACAGGGACGGAGACAGATACGCAGTATTTT
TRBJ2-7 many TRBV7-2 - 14 CASSRGGGAYEQYF TGTGCCAGCAGCCGCGGCGGAGGGGCCTACGAGCAGTACTTC
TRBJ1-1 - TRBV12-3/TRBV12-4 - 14 CASSFSVMNTEAFF TGTGCCAGCAGTTTCTCCGTGATGAACACTGAAGCTTTCTTT
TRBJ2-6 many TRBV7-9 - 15 CASSGLGSGANVLTF TGTGCCAGCAGCGGGTTGGGCTCTGGGGCCAACGTCCTGACTTTC
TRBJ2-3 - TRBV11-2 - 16 CASSLALNLGGDTQYF TGTGCCAGCAGCTTAGCTTTGAACCTCGGTGGCGATACGCAGTATTTT
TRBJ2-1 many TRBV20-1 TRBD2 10 CSAVSGRQFF TGCAGTGCCGTTAGCGGGAGACAGTTCTTC
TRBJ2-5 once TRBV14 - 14 CASSQESWVREQYF TGTGCCAGCAGCCAAGAAAGCTGGGTAAGAGAGCAGTACTTC
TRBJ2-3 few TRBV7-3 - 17 CASSFTPGRARTDTQYF TGTGCCAGCAGCTTCACCCCCGGGCGGGCGCGCACAGATACGCAGTATTTT
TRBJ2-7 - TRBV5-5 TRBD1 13 CASSGDSSYEQCF TGTGCCAGCAGCGGGGACAGCTCCTACGAGCAGTGCTTC
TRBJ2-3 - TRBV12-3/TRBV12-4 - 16 CASSLANAGAVDTQYF TGTGCCAGCAGTTTAGCTAACGCAGGGGCTGTGGATACGCAGTATTTT
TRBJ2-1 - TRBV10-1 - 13 CASSELRYNEQFF TGCGCCAGCAGTGAGTTGCGGTACAATGAGCAGTTCTTC
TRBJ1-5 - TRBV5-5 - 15 CANSRDIDSNQPQHF TGTGCCAACAGCCGAGACATTGATAGCAATCAGCCCCAGCATTTT
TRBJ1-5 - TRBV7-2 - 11 CASSYGGPQHF TGTGCCAGCAGCTATGGGGGGCCCCAGCATTTT
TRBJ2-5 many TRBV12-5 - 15 CASGLTSPGQETQYF TGTGCTAGTGGTCTGACTAGTCCCGGCCAAGAGACCCAGTACTTC
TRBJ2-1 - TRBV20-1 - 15 CSAPNRVNSYNEQFF TGCAGTGCTCCCAACCGGGTCAACTCCTACAATGAGCAGTTCTTC
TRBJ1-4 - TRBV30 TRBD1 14 CAWSGGQPNEKLFF TGTGCCTGGAGTGGGGGACAGCCTAATGAAAAACTGTTTTTT
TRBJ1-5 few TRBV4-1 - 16 CASSQAKGVGREPQHF TGCGCCAGCAGCCAAGCGAAAGGTGTAGGGAGGGAGCCCCAGCATTTT
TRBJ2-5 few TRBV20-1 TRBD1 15 CSARVAYRGQETQYF TGCAGTGCTAGGGTCGCGTACAGGGGGCAGGAGACCCAGTACTTC
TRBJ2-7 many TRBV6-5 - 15 CASSYTQTPSYEQYF TGTGCCAGCAGTTACACCCAGACACCCTCCTACGAGCAGTACTTC
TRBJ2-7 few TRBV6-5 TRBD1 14 CASSTALTGCEQYF TGTGCCAGCAGTACCGCTTTGACAGGGTGCGAGCAGTACTTC
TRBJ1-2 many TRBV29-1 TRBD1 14 CSVEFRDSSFRGTF TGCAGCGTTGAGTTCCGGGACAGCAGCTTCCGGGGCACCTTC
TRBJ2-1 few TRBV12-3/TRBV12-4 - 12 CASSISFSEQFF TGTGCCAGCAGTATAAGTTTTTCTGAGCAGTTCTTC
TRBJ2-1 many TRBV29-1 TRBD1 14 CSVVSGQGASSQFF TGCAGCGTTGTTTCGGGACAGGGGGCTTCCTCGCAGTTCTTC
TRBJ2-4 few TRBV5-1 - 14 CASSSSRRSDIQYF TGCGCCAGCAGCTCCTCAAGAAGATCGGACATTCAGTACTTC
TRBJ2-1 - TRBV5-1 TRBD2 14 CASSFEGGRNEQFF TGCGCCAGCAGCTTTGAGGGAGGGCGCAATGAGCAGTTCTTC
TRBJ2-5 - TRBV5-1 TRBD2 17 CASSPLTSGGVQETQYF TGCGCCAGCAGCCCGCTGACTAGCGGGGGGGTCCAAGAGACCCAGTACTTC
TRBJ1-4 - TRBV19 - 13 CTSSSMASEKLFF TGTACCAGTAGTTCAATGGCATCCGAAAAACTGTTTTTT
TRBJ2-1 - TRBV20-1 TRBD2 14 CSVSAGPSYNEQFF TGCAGTGTCTCAGCGGGACCCTCCTACAATGAGCAGTTCTTC
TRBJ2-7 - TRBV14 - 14 CASSRGTRPYEQYF TGTGCCAGCAGCCGCGGGACAAGGCCCTACGAGCAGTACTTC
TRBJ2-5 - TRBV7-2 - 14 CASSFILLTETQYF TGTGCCAGCAGCTTTATACTTTTAACGGAGACCCAGTACTTC
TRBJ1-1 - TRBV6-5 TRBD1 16 CASSRRDRGRNTEAFF TGTGCCAGCAGTCGGAGGGACAGGGGAAGGAACACTGAAGCTTTCTTT
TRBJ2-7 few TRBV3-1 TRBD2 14 CASSAAGGGYEQYF TGTGCCAGCAGCGCAGCGGGGGGGGGCTACGAGCAGTACTTC
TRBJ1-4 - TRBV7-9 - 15 CASSLIGQSNEKLFF TGTGCCAGCAGCTTGATAGGACAGTCTAATGAAAAACTGTTTTTT
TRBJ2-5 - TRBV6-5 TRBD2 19 CASSYSPRLAGGHYNEQYF TGTGCCAGCAGTTACTCCCCGCGACTAGCGGGAGGGCACTACAATGAGCAGTACTTC
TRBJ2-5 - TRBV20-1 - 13 CSARRVAEETQYF TGCAGTGCTAGAAGGGTAGCGGAAGAGACCCAGTACTTC